This TCR beta chain was retrieved from a study of blood T cell repertoires in COVID-19 (dated by TCRdb to the early 2020s). Some background on the complete study: Samples covering the acute and convalescent phases of COVID-19 were provided by collaborators in the United States, Italy and Spain. Where available, HLA class I and class II types were taken from metadata supplied by the sample provider and were not determined by assay-based typing. The dataset comprised deeply sampled blood TCRbeta repertoires from subjects exposed to, actively infected with, or recovered from COVID-19. A de-identified subject ID, COVID-19 status, age in years and sex were almost always included in the sample metadata. A freely available public database, intended as a resource for researchers studying the immune response to SARS-CoV-2, is where the repertoires were released. The prospective study material was composed of cDNA or gDNA derived from T cells, B-cell-depleted T cells, or PBMCs. Samples came from the ongoing ImmuneRACE study (first 160 participants) plus 1,254 subjects from 6 global collaborators. What the work shows at the level of the full study, not this receptor alone: The quantity of clinical and demographic metadata differed by source and by participant and was supplied without curation.

As for this clone: It has no known antigen specificity. Per-nucleotide qualities are absent, and no much larger clonotype sits a single base away.

The immunoSEQ Assay, a bias-controlled multiplex PCR, was used to amplify TCRbeta CDR3 regions from genomic DNA. Concerning the study's data processing: The number of nucleated cells in each sample was estimated from the amplification of reference gene primers within the assay. Sequence reads were collapsed and filtered to measure the absolute abundance of every unique TCRbeta CDR3 rearrangement. Productive Simpson clonality was computed per sample as the square root of Simpson's diversity index over productive rearrangements. The table comes from immuneACCESS by way of TCRdb, which keeps in-frame sequences with V and J called. Part of the clones is missing from these tables; in studies checked, under half for an unresolved V gene and the rest for unknown reasons. V and J calls and clone size are copied from that table; D and trimming were computed from the DNA. The sample data list about 120,000 clones, and roughly 79% of these were observed just once. The ten largest clonotypes hold less than 9% of the sample.

Collaborating institutions collected whole blood in K2EDTA tubes following their own protocols. Collaborator samples were shipped for TCRbeta analysis as frozen whole blood, isolated PBMCs, or DNA extracted from either sample type. This TCR came from a man aged 65 to 85 with active or convalescent COVID-19. The sequencing input was peripheral blood.

The CDR3 region: CASSRTGGRGYTF. The DNA is TGTGCCAGCAGCAGGACAGGGGGCCGGGGCTACACCTTC. The V and J genes are TRBV7-2 and TRBJ1-2; 11 bases in between match TRBD1. According to the germline V gene, CDR1 reads SGHTA and CDR2 reads FQGNSA. Measured from the cysteine to the phenylalanine, the CDR3 is 13 residues long. This entry keeps only the CDR3 DNA: 39 bases, framed from base 1. V lost 5 bases and J lost 8 bases, and the count of bases not matched to a germline gene is 4.